This passage covers 5 T cell receptor beta chains from one sample sequenced in a study of molecular identifiers for immune sequencing clone quantification. A single record per CDR3 protein comes from TCRdb applying MiXCR to the PCR reads. This table has hundreds of thousands of distinct CDR3 sequences, 25% appearing once. Sequenced input: naive CD8+ T cells from blood, with Jurkat cell RNA spiked in. Subset given: FACS-sorted CD8+CD4-CCR7+CD45RA+ naive T cells. Receptors were obtained from a human donor in good health. Some libraries in this study had Jurkat cell RNA spiked in.

This clonotype was detected ten times or more. This chain joins TRBV5-4 and TRBJ2-7; no definite D call. The CDR3 totals 15 residues. The germline V and J ends were trimmed by 2 bases and 0 bases, with 12 bases remaining between them. CDR1 SGHNT and CDR2 YYREEE come from the germline V gene (reference sequence). The CDR3 protein is CASSFATGSSYEQYF. CDR3 nucleotides: TGTGCCAGCAGCTTCGCGACCGGCAGCTCCTACGAGCAGTACTTC. Based on the CDR3 plus reference TRBV5-4 and TRBJ2-7, the full variable domain is ETGVTQSPTHLIKTRGQQVTLRCSSQSGHNTVSWYQQALGQGPQFIFQYYREEENGRGNFPPRFSGLQFPNYSSELNVNALELDDSALYLCASSFATGSSYEQYFGPGTRLTVT.

This clonotype was seen a handful of times. V gene TRBV11-2 combines with J gene TRBJ2-7; 10 bases are a match to TRBD1. V dropped 3 bases and J dropped 0; count of bases not matched to a gene: 5. The V gene's germline CDR1 is SGHAT and CDR2 FQNNGV. The CDR3 extends over 16 amino acids. The CDR3 protein is CASSFAGTGASYEQYF. The DNA of the CDR3 is TGTGCCAGCAGCTTCGCGGGGACAGGGGCCTCCTACGAGCAGTACTTC.

This clonotype was counted ten times or more. The V gene is TRBV5-1, the J gene TRBJ2-7, with a possible D match to TRBD1 (6 bases). CDR1 is SGHRS, CDR2 YFSETQ, per germline. V shed 0 bases and J shed 2 bases, with 9 bases lying between them. The CDR3 is 14 residues long. DNA for the CDR3: TGCGCCAGCAGCTTGGAGCCAGGGGCCTACGAGCAGTACTTC. Translating it yields CASSLEPGAYEQYF.

Concerning this clonotype: A junction end diverges from the germline sequence, so it may reflect a read error. The chain couples TRBV27 to TRBJ1-1, with 7 bases lining up with TRBD1. The length of the CDR3 is 17 residues. CDR1 is MNHEY, CDR2 SMNVEV, per germline (reference sequence). The CDR3 is CAGSLKSTGRLWAEAFF. CDR3 bases: TGTGCCGGCAGTTTAAAGTCGACAGGGAGACTTTGGGCTGAAGCTTTCTTT.

Of note for this clonotype: A much larger clone lies a single base off, so this may be a read error. This chain uses TRBV20-1 with TRBJ2-7, with TRBD1 matching over 8 bases. The CDR3 runs to 14 residues. Trimming cost V 5 bases and J 3 bases; bases outside gene matches: 9. Looked up from germline, CDR1 is DFQATT and CDR2 is SNEGSKA (reference sequence). This CDR3 reads CSAPPRTGLYEQYF. DNA for the CDR3: TGCAGTGCTCCCCCCCGGACAGGGCTCTACGAGCAGTACTTC.